This TCR beta chain was observed in a study of cytomegalovirus exposure and HLA in healthy donors. Whole-study findings and limits: The sole available immune exposure information was CMV serostatus.

PCR employed 60 Vbeta and 13 Jbeta primers. In the study's own analysis: The authors later counted about 80 million unique TCR beta chains, roughly 10 million of them shared. Measured with immunoSEQ multiplex PCR; TCRdb has only the in-frame clones, and not every one. Clone size and the V and J calls come from that table; the DNA yielded D and trimming. The profile shows about 130,000 clones, 80% of them singletons. About this clone: Its specificity is not known.

Germline CDR1 reads MDHEN; CDR2 reads SYDVKM. J was trimmed by 0 bases and V by 2 bases; bases with no gene match: 11. CDR3 length equals 18 residues. The material sequenced was PBMCs. The receptor comes from a man aged 40-49 years in good health and CMV-seronegative. The chain is built from TRBV28 and TRBJ1-1; TRBD1 agrees at 8 bases. The CDR3 DNA is TGTGCCAGCAGTTTACTCTTCCCGACAGGGGCCATGAACACTGAAGCTTTCTTT. It specifies CASSLLFPTGAMNTEAFF. The variable domain in full, completed from reference TRBV28 and TRBJ1-1, reads DVKVTQSSRYLVKRTGEKVFLECVQDMDHENMFWYRQDPGLGLRLIYFSYDVKMKEKGDIPEGYSVSREKKERFSLILESASTNQTSMYLCASSLLFPTGAMNTEAFFGQGTRLTVV.